This T cell receptor (beta chain) was captured by sequencing in a study of blood T cells in healthy people across ages. Alongside a J-beta primer mix, a sample-barcoded 5' primer served in a second PCR lasting about 7 to 12 cycles. Unique molecular identifiers of 12 random nucleotides labeled each cDNA. TCRdb used MiXCR to reprocess the 5' RACE reads, holding one entry per CDR3 protein. The repertoire has under 2,000,000 distinct CDR3 sequences, around 50% of them found once; the top ten carry around 2.1%. In terms of origin and age, donors were healthy Caucasian individuals from Russia aged roughly 6 to 95. The germline V and J ends were trimmed by 3 bases and 3 bases, with 12 bases remaining between them. The CDR3 runs to 15 residues. Germline V lookup: CDR1 MRHNA, CDR2 SNTAGT.

The V call is TRBV6-4, the J call TRBJ1-5; D may be TRBD1 (5 bases). The sample taken for sequencing was blood. This clonotype originated in a woman aged 40 to 50 in good health. The DNA for the CDR3 is TGTGCCAGCAGTGAGGAGGGGTTATACAATCAGCCCCAGCATTTT. Its translation: CASSEEGLYNQPQHF.